This T cell receptor (beta chain) stems from a study of blood T cell repertoires in COVID-19. Study summary: Spain, Italy and the United States supplied samples that represented acute and convalescent COVID-19. T cells, B-cell-depleted T cells, or PBMCs provided the cDNA or gDNA that served as material.

The CDR3 loop spans 16 amino acids. V dropped 1 base and J dropped 6 bases, with 17 bases sitting between them. Germline CDR1 is SGHAT and CDR2 is FQNNGV. Original analysis: Amplification of reference gene primers was used by the study to estimate nucleated cell counts. Sequencing was performed with immunoSEQ multiplex PCR; in TCRdb, only in-frame clones are kept and a portion is missing. V and J calls and clone size are as listed in that table; D and trimming were resolved from the DNA. The table records just under 95,000 clones, about three quarters of them present only once. Sequences were obtained from peripheral blood. The V gene is TRBV11-2, the J gene TRBJ2-3, with a possible D match to TRBD2 (5 bases). The source is a man aged 45 to 65 who had recovered from COVID-19. Written as DNA, the CDR3 is TGTGCCAGCAGCTTAGGTCTCCCGGGGTCCGGGGATACGCAGTATTTT. Protein: CASSLGLPGSGDTQYF.